This record looks at one TCR beta chain sequence and its context. Antigen: not known. Treatment: approximately 18 received Ad26.COV2.S at low or high dose, single or two shots; five or six received placebo; per-sample allocation not given. Sampling was performed 63 days after the first vaccine or placebo injection. TCRdb keeps only in-frame clones here, not all; method: immunoSEQ multiplex PCR. The profile shows about 320,000 clones, 86% of them singletons. This specimen belongs to a study of Ad26.COV2.S vaccination and SARS-CoV-2 variants. As for the study in general: The vaccine Ad26.COV2.S was put into the muscle once, or twice with 56 days between. Study-wide results and limits: Recipients of either vaccine or placebo displayed similar breadth of non-spike TCRs.

Germline CDR1 is LNHDA and CDR2 is SQIVND (reference sequence). This CDR3 spans 16 amino acids. With 3 bases removed from V and 0 bases from J, the gap between germline ends came to 14 bases. The chain links TRBV19 to TRBJ2-5; D might be TRBD1 or TRBD2, each matching 6 bases. This specimen consisted of peripheral blood, obtained in a trial of Ad26.COV2.S vaccine versus placebo. The source is a person aged 18-65 years who received the Ad26.COV2.S COVID-19 vaccine or a placebo. CDR3 DNA: TGTGCCAGTAGTATCCGGGCGGGACACTACCAAGAGACCCAGTACTTC. Translated, it gives CASSIRAGHYQETQYF.